The next 9 T cell receptor beta chains were all read from a single sample in a study of blood T cell repertoires in COVID-19. Clones were sequenced by immunoSEQ multiplex PCR, and TCRdb holds only the in-frame ones, with some missing. The repertoire holds roughly 92,000 clones, with roughly nine tenths as singletons. Source material: peripheral blood. Source of these receptors: a man aged 45-65 years with acute or convalescent COVID-19.

This clone was detected once. The chain uses TRBV18 and TRBJ2-2; 7 bases line up with TRBD2. CDR3 size: 16 residues. V shed 2 bases, J shed 5 bases, and the junction held 8 bases outside the gene matches. CDR1 and CDR2 from the germline V gene are KGHSH and LQKENI. The chain's CDR3 is CASSPKLSGMTGELFF. The CDR3 DNA reads TGTGCCAGCTCACCAAAATTAAGCGGGATGACCGGGGAGCTGTTTTTT.

In its sample, this clone was seen a few times. CDR3 DNA sequence: TGTGCCAGCAGCAGAGCTAACAATGAGCAGTTCTTC. As protein: CASSRANNEQFF. This rearrangement joins TRBV11-2 to TRBJ2-1; D remains unclear. Trimming removed 5 bases at V and 5 bases at J, with 7 bases between. This CDR3 has 12 amino acids. Germline loops: CDR1 SGHAT, CDR2 FQNNGV.

V usage is TRBV5-1 and J usage is TRBJ2-7; 9 nucleotides agree with TRBD1. This CDR3 region has 16 residues. Germline V gene lookup returns CDR1 SGHRS and CDR2 YFSETQ. Trimming cost V 1 base and J 0 bases; bases outside gene matches: 5. The CDR3 region has the DNA TGCGCCAGCAGCTTGTTTGGGACAGGGTTCTCCTACGAGCAGTACTTC. Translating gives CASSLFGTGFSYEQYF.

This sequence joins TRBV4-2 and TRBJ1-1; 7 bases fit TRBD1. Losses at the gene ends were 1 base for V and 6 bases for J; bases not matched to a gene: 8. There are 15 residues in the CDR3. Germline loops: CDR1 LGHNA, CDR2 YNFKEQ. Here the CDR3 DNA reads TGTGCCAGCAGCCAAGGACAGGGTTCTTCGGCTGAAGCTTTCTTT. This codes for CASSQGQGSSAEAFF.

The V call is TRBV5-8, the J call TRBJ2-7, with 10 bases lining up with TRBD2. Germline V gene sequence: CDR1 SGHTS, CDR2 YDEGEE. Trimming removed 6 bases from V and 9 bases from J; junction bases left unmatched: 15. The CDR3 consists of 15 residues. DNA of the CDR3: TGTGCCAGCATCCCCTCAGCGGGAGGGCCTTCCGGGCAGTACTTC. Amino acid sequence: CASIPSAGGPSGQYF.

The rearrangement links TRBV14 to TRBJ2-5; D is possibly TRBD2 (6 bases). V lost 4 bases to trimming and J lost 1 base, with 13 bases between them. Germline assignment: CDR1 SGHDN and CDR2 FVKESK. The CDR3 extends over 15 amino acids. CDR3 protein: CASSPRRGPQETQYF. CDR3 sequence (DNA): TGTGCCAGCAGCCCCAGGAGGGGTCCCCAAGAGACCCAGTACTTC.

The rearrangement links TRBV7-7 to TRBJ1-5, with 7 bases that match TRBD1. CDR1 is SSHAT, CDR2 FNYEAQ, per germline (reference sequence). The CDR3 runs 20 residues. Trimming removed 6 bases from V and 0 bases from J; junction bases left unmatched: 20. CDR3 sequence: CASRLFGGTEKTYSNQPQHF. The CDR3 nucleotides read TGTGCCAGCAGACTCTTCGGCGGGACAGAGAAGACATATAGCAATCAGCCCCAGCATTTT.

This clone was observed a single time. CDR3 DNA: TGTGCCAGCAGCCCCCCCCTAGCGGAATACGAGCAGTACTTC. Translating it yields CASSPPLAEYEQYF. This chain joins TRBV7-9 and TRBJ2-7; 7 bases match TRBD2. CDR1 and CDR2 from the germline V gene are SEHNR and FQNEAQ (reference sequence). Losses at the gene ends were 5 bases for V and 4 bases for J; bases not matched to a gene: 8. This CDR3 contains 14 residues.

This clone was recorded a few times. The genes are TRBV19 and TRBJ1-5; 12 nucleotides align to TRBD1. This CDR3 has 16 residues. From germline, CDR1 is LNHDA and CDR2 SQIVND (reference sequence). V dropped 10 bases and J dropped 6; count of bases not matched to a gene: 13. As DNA, the CDR3 is TGTGCCACCGAATCATCAGGGGACAGGGGGCTTCAGCCCCAGCATTTT. Its protein product is CATESSGDRGLQPQHF.